The 27 T cell receptor beta chains given below trace back to one sample, sequenced in a study of identical twins. TCRdb itself ran the 5' RACE reads through MiXCR, one entry per CDR3 protein. The sample holds 600,000 to 850,000 distinct CDR3 sequences, about 20% seen once. These data were also filed under a second study, of T cells expressing NK-cell markers.

Sequencing was done on a sample of PBMCs. These receptors originate from a woman between 18 and 29 years old in good health.

This clonotype occurred a few times. The J gene is TRBJ1-6, the V gene TRBV9, with D unresolved. Germline lookup yields CDR1 SGDLS and CDR2 YYNGEE. The CDR3 totals 14 residues. Trimming cost V 0 bases and J 7 bases, with 8 bases left between them. The DNA for the CDR3 is TGTGCCAGCAGCGTAGGTCCTGGAAATTCACCCCTCCACTTT. It is translated as CASSVGPGNSPLHF.

The chain couples TRBV5-5 to TRBJ2-2; 11 nucleotides match TRBD2. Looked up from germline, CDR1 is SGHKS and CDR2 is YYEKEE (reference sequence). The V and J ends lost 4 bases and 6 bases, in that order; junction bases with no gene match: 11. This CDR3 spans 17 amino acids. CDR3 residues: CASSLTLSGRESGELFF. The CDR3 DNA sequence: TGTGCCAGCAGCCTGACTCTTAGCGGGAGGGAGTCCGGGGAGCTGTTTTTT.

For the CDR3, the DNA is TGCGCCAGCAGCCAAGGACAGGGCTATACGCAGTATTTT. Amino acids: CASSQGQGYTQYF. The chain links TRBV4-3 to TRBJ2-3; TRBD1 matches at 7 bases. The CDR3 length is 13 residues. V was clipped by 1 base and J by 7 bases; unmatched bases: 2. CDR1 and CDR2 from the germline V gene are LGHNA and YSLEER.

V is TRBV5-1 and J is TRBJ2-2; D is uncertain. This CDR3 has 15 residues. The germline V gene has CDR1 SGHRS and CDR2 YFSETQ. V gave up 6 bases and J gave up 3 bases, with 15 bases separating them. The chain's CDR3 is CASMPIPVDTGELFF. CDR3 DNA: TGCGCCAGCATGCCTATTCCGGTGGACACCGGGGAGCTGTTTTTT. Supplemented by reference TRBV5-1 and TRBJ2-2, the full variable domain reads KAGVTQTPRYLIKTRGQQVTLSCSPISGHRSVSWYQQTPGQGLQFLFEYFSETQRNKGNFPGRFSGRQFSNSRSEMNVSTLELGDSALYLCASMPIPVDTGELFFGEGSRLTVL.

The genes are TRBV7-2 and TRBJ2-7, with D possibly being TRBD2 (5 bases). With 5 bases removed from V and 3 bases from J, the gap between germline ends came to 11 bases. The length of the CDR3 is 13 residues. CDR1 and CDR2 (germline): SGHTA, FQGNSA. The DNA for the CDR3 is TGTGCCAGCAGCCCGCGAGCGGACTACGAGCAGTACTTC. It is translated as CASSPRADYEQYF.

The J gene is TRBJ1-2, the V gene TRBV5-1; D gene uncertain. In germline, CDR1 is SGHRS, CDR2 YFSETQ. Trimming cost V 3 bases and J 8 bases, with 23 bases left between them. The CDR3 spans 16 residues. CDR3 sequence reads: CASSSSHRTPTKGYTF. CDR3 coding DNA: TGCGCCAGCAGCTCCTCCCATCGGACCCCTACAAAAGGCTACACCTTC.

The chain is built from TRBV25-1 and TRBJ1-6; D is undetermined. V lost 2 bases and J 13 bases, leaving 18 bases between the germline ends. The CDR3 sequence is 15 residues long. CDR1 MGHDK and CDR2 SYGVNS come from the germline V gene. CDR3 sequence reads: CASSEREARSSPLHF. The CDR3 DNA is TGTGCCAGCAGTGAAAGGGAGGCCCGCAGTAGTCCCCTCCACTTT.

This rearrangement joins TRBV14 to TRBJ2-7; 12 nucleotides agree with TRBD2. Looked up from germline, CDR1 is SGHDN and CDR2 is FVKESK. The CDR3 is made up of 17 amino acids. V lost 2 bases and J lost 7; bases outside the gene matches: 12. The CDR3 region is CASSQHLGTSGPREQYF. In nucleotides, the CDR3 is TGTGCCAGCAGCCAACACCTAGGGACTAGCGGGCCTAGGGAGCAGTACTTC.

Ten or more counts support this clonotype. CDR3 in DNA: TGTGCCAGCAGCCCAGGGGGCTACGAGCAGTACTTC. It codes for CASSPGGYEQYF. V and J are TRBV12-3 or TRBV12-4 and TRBJ2-7, with 7 bases matching TRBD1. V lost 6 bases, J lost 3 bases, and 2 bases stayed unmatched. There are 12 residues in the CDR3.

J is TRBJ1-1 and V is TRBV6-5; a possible D gene is TRBD1 (5 bases). Looked up from germline, CDR1 is MNHEY and CDR2 is SVGAGI. This CDR3 comprises 15 residues. The V end lost 2 bases, the J end lost 0 bases, and 10 bases lay between the germline ends. CDR3: CASSYVGGLNTEAFF. The CDR3 bases are TGTGCCAGCAGTTACGTCGGGGGGTTGAACACTGAAGCTTTCTTT.

This clonotype was observed a handful of times. The chain joins TRBV12-3 or TRBV12-4 to TRBJ2-7; 9 nucleotides agree with TRBD2. There are 15 residues in the CDR3. J was trimmed by 0 bases and V by 6 bases; bases with no gene match: 6. Here the CDR3 reads CASRTGTSSSYEQYF. The CDR3 DNA follows: TGTGCCAGCAGGACCGGGACTAGCAGCTCCTACGAGCAGTACTTC.

This clonotype was seen a handful of times. The chain couples TRBV24-1 to TRBJ2-5; D not resolved. Germline V gives CDR1 KGHDR, CDR2 SFDVKD. The ends were cut back, 2 bases at V and 5 bases at J, with 5 bases in the middle. This CDR3 region has 12 residues. Here the CDR3 DNA reads TGTGCCACCAGTGATTATGGCGAGACCCAGTACTTC. Translation gives CATSDYGETQYF.

This clonotype was counted between two and nine times. The rearrangement joins TRBV5-1 to TRBJ2-5, with D perhaps matching TRBD2 (6 bases). This CDR3 region has 14 residues. Deletions cut 6 bases from V and 3 bases from J, with 15 bases between. Germline assignment: CDR1 SGHRS and CDR2 YFSETQ. The CDR3 DNA reads TGCGCCAGCACCGGAGGTAGCGGAAAAGAGACCCAGTACTTC. Protein: CASTGGSGKETQYF.

This clonotype was found a few times. The chain recombines TRBV12-3 or TRBV12-4 with TRBJ2-1; tentatively, D is TRBD1 or TRBD2 (5 bases each). CDR3 length: 12 amino acids. V was cut by 3 bases and J by 9 bases, with 9 bases left in between. This chain's CDR3 is CASSFSGGEQFF. As DNA, the CDR3 is TGTGCCAGCAGTTTCTCTGGGGGTGAGCAGTTCTTC.

A remark on this clonotype: A much larger clone differs from this one at a single base, so this may be a read error. CDR3 sequence (DNA): TGCGCCAGCAGCTTGAGGAGAGACCCCACCTCGGGGCAGTACTTC. This codes for CASSLRRDPTSGQYF. The V and J genes are TRBV5-1 and TRBJ2-7; D unclear. The CDR3 loop spans 15 amino acids. V lost 1 base and J lost 9, with 20 bases in between. Germline CDR1 SGHRS, CDR2 YFSETQ. The full variable domain, rest sourced from reference TRBV5-1 and TRBJ2-7, is KAGVTQTPRYLIKTRGQQVTLSCSPISGHRSVSWYQQTPGQGLQFLFEYFSETQRNKGNFPGRFSGRQFSNSRSEMNVSTLELGDSALYLCASSLRRDPTSGQYFGPGTRLTVT.

There are many counts of this clonotype. The chain joins TRBV9 to TRBJ2-1; 12 bases map to TRBD2. The CDR3 loop spans 13 amino acids. Germline-derived CDR1 and CDR2 are SGDLS and YYNGEE. Trimming removed 7 bases from V and 9 bases from J; junction bases left unmatched: 5. CDR3 region: CASGLAGIGEQFF. For the CDR3, the DNA is TGTGCCAGCGGACTAGCGGGGATCGGTGAGCAGTTCTTC. Complete variable domain (other parts from reference TRBV9 and TRBJ2-1): DSGVTQTPKHLITATGQRVTLRCSPRSGDLSVYWYQQSLDQGLQFLIQYYNGEERAKGNILERFSAQQFPDLHSELNLSSLELGDSALYFCASGLAGIGEQFFGPGTRLTVL.

This clonotype showed up just a few times. V and J are TRBV10-3 and TRBJ2-1; D call uncertain. V shed 11 bases and J shed 7 bases, with 18 bases lying between them. CDR1 and CDR2 (germline): ENHRY, SYGVKD. The CDR3 covers 13 residues. This CDR3 is CASLDGHRNEQFF. CDR3 in DNA: TGTGCCTCCCTTGACGGGCATAGGAATGAGCAGTTCTTC.

This clonotype was seen a few times. This chain joins TRBV9 and TRBJ1-6, with no clear D. The CDR3 is 15 amino acids. The V end lost 4 bases, the J end lost 0 bases, and 8 bases lay between the germline ends. Germline CDR1 is SGDLS and CDR2 is YYNGEE. CDR3 region: CASSTGSSYNSPLHF. For the CDR3, the DNA is TGTGCCAGCAGCACGGGAAGCTCCTATAATTCACCCCTCCACTTT.

The genes are TRBV19 and TRBJ2-1; 9 nucleotides align to TRBD2. From germline, CDR1 is LNHDA and CDR2 SQIVND (reference sequence). The V segment lost 7 bases and the J segment 5 bases; nucleotides outside the gene matches: 9. This CDR3 is 15 amino acids long. This CDR3 reads CASTLAGLTHNEQFF. The CDR3 coding sequence is TGTGCCAGTACCCTAGCGGGGCTTACCCACAATGAGCAGTTCTTC.

The rearrangement links TRBV20-1 to TRBJ2-5; 7 nucleotides line up with TRBD2. V shed 4 bases and J 2 bases; nucleotides not matched to a gene: 7. Germline-derived CDR1 and CDR2 are DFQATT and SNEGSKA (reference sequence). The CDR3 runs to 14 residues. In DNA, the CDR3 is TGCAGTGCTAAGAGGCCTAGCGGACAAGAGACCCAGTACTTC. This codes for CSAKRPSGQETQYF.

The chain has TRBV6-5 and TRBJ2-7; the D gene is possibly TRBD1 (6 bases). The germline V gene encodes CDR1 MNHEY and CDR2 SVGAGI. The CDR3 totals 14 residues. The V end was cut by 2 bases, the J end by 0 bases, with 8 bases between. The chain's CDR3 is CASSYRQVSYEQYF. CDR3 sequence (DNA): TGTGCCAGCAGTTACCGACAGGTCTCCTACGAGCAGTACTTC.

The chain links TRBV20-1 to TRBJ2-1, with D unresolved. Looked up from germline, CDR1 is DFQATT and CDR2 is SNEGSKA (reference sequence). Trimming took off 6 bases at V and 0 bases at J, with 15 bases between the two ends. This CDR3 spans 15 amino acids. In DNA form, the CDR3 reads TGCAGTGCCCGTGCAAGATCCAACTCCTACAATGAGCAGTTCTTC. Its translation: CSARARSNSYNEQFF.

The chain carries TRBV11-1 and TRBJ1-6, with 7 bases identical to TRBD1. The J segment lost 9 bases and the V segment lost 5 bases, leaving 7 bases of the junction unmatched. The CDR3 covers 14 residues. CDR1 and CDR2 from the germline V gene are SGHAT and FQDESV (reference sequence). CDR3 DNA sequence: TGTGCCAGCAGCCCGGTGGACAGGTCTTCACCCCTCCACTTT. Translating it yields CASSPVDRSSPLHF.

This rearrangement joins TRBV24-1 to TRBJ2-2; 8 nucleotides match TRBD2. Germline loops: CDR1 KGHDR, CDR2 SFDVKD. The CDR3 is made up of 16 amino acids. The V gene end was trimmed by 3 bases and the J gene end by 6 bases; junction bases not matched to a gene: 8. The DNA for the CDR3 is TGTGCCACCAGTGATCCGGGGGGGGCCGTCCCCGGGGAGCTGTTTTTT. Its translation is CATSDPGGAVPGELFF.

The V and J genes are TRBV12-3 or TRBV12-4 and TRBJ1-2; TRBD1 is a possible D gene (5 bases). V lost 10 bases to trimming and J lost 4 bases, with 10 bases between them. This CDR3 is built from 11 residues. The CDR3 nucleotides read TGTGCCACTGACGGGACCTATGGCTACACCTTC. Amino acid sequence: CATDGTYGYTF.

The table lists this clonotype with a few counts. J is TRBJ1-1 and V is TRBV27; D not certain. The CDR3 sequence is 14 residues long. The ends were cut back, 2 bases at V and 2 bases at J, with 9 bases in the middle. Germline CDR1 reads MNHEY; CDR2 reads SMNVEV (reference sequence). Here the CDR3 reads CASSLVSRNTEAFF. The DNA for the CDR3 is TGTGCCAGCAGTTTAGTAAGCCGTAACACTGAAGCTTTCTTT.

In this sample, this clonotype turned up a few times. This chain joins TRBV20-1 and TRBJ2-2; possibly TRBD1 for D (5 bases). This CDR3 spans 15 amino acids. V shed 2 bases and J shed 5 bases, with 15 bases lying between them. Germline CDR1 is DFQATT and CDR2 is SNEGSKA (reference sequence). The CDR3 coding sequence is TGCAGTGCTAGATTAGGGCAGGGAAAAACCGGGGAGCTGTTTTTT. Its protein is CSARLGQGKTGELFF.